A selection of T cell receptor beta chains follows, all from one sample in a study of beta chain features in type 1 diabetes. Using immunoSEQ multiplex PCR, the repertoire was profiled, and TCRdb retains in-frame clones only, with some absent. This repertoire shows 600,000 to 700,000 clones, roughly an eighth found once; its top ten account for more than 0.09%. Sequencing input: naive CD4+ T cells from blood. The receptors originated from a young man with type 1 diabetes. Each CDR3 is given with its conserved first and last residue. D genes are given only for firm matches. Expanded clones get a size class; other rows say once, few or many, or leave the size out.

j_call | d_call | clone_size | v_call | cdr3_aa | cdr3_nt
TRBJ2-5 | NA | NA | TRBV6-5 | CASSRSVQGAQYF | TGTGCCAGCAGTCGGTCCGTCCAAGGGGCCCAGTACTTC
TRBJ2-7 | TRBD1 | few | TRBV30 | CAWSVLSRDRLAEQYF | TGTGCCTGGAGTGTACTATCACGGGACAGGTTGGCCGAGCAGTACTTC
TRBJ1-4 | NA | once | TRBV5-6 | CASSLQDLDEKLFF | TGTGCCAGCAGCTTGCAGGACTTGGATGAAAAACTGTTTTTT
TRBJ2-7 | TRBD1 | NA | TRBV9 | CASSEGQAIAYEQYF | TGTGCCAGCAGCGAGGGACAGGCGATTGCCTACGAGCAGTACTTC
TRBJ2-7 | NA | few | TRBV29-1 | CSVRPSSYEQYF | TGCAGCGTCCGTCCGAGCTCCTACGAGCAGTACTTC
TRBJ2-5 | NA | NA | TRBV5-1 | CASSLSSPETQYF | TGCGCCAGCAGCTTGTCTAGTCCGGAGACCCAGTACTTC
TRBJ2-3 | TRBD2 | few | TRBV15 | CATSSTSGGTDTQYF | TGTGCCACCAGCAGTACTAGCGGGGGAACAGATACGCAGTATTTT
TRBJ2-7 | TRBD1 | few | TRBV19 | CASSFNRDSYEQYF | TGTGCCAGTAGTTTCAACCGGGACAGCTACGAGCAGTACTTC
TRBJ2-5 | NA | NA | TRBV18 | CASSPQGTTSQETQYF | TGTGCCAGCTCACCGCAGGGGACAACTAGCCAAGAGACCCAGTACTTC
TRBJ2-1 | NA | NA | TRBV4-2 | CASSQDGLVNEQFF | TGTGCCAGCAGCCAAGATGGTCTAGTTAATGAGCAGTTCTTC
TRBJ2-3 | TRBD2 | NA | TRBV7-6 | CASSSLGLAGPFTDTQYF | TGTGCCAGCAGCTCACTAGGACTAGCGGGACCATTCACAGATACGCAGTATTTT
TRBJ2-3 | NA | NA | TRBV5-1 | CASSFSTSQGIRTDTQYF | TGCGCCAGCAGCTTCAGTACCTCCCAGGGGATACGCACAGATACGCAGTATTTT
TRBJ2-5 | TRBD1 | few | TRBV7-2 | CASSLPGQGIGETQYF | TGTGCCAGCAGCTTACCGGGACAGGGTATCGGAGAGACCCAGTACTTC
TRBJ1-6 | NA | NA | TRBV14 | CASSPMGYNSPLHF | TGTGCCAGCAGCCCGATGGGCTATAATTCACCCCTCCACTTT
TRBJ2-7 | NA | few | TRBV28 | CASTPGGTFYEQYF | TGTGCCAGCACCCCCGGAGGGACATTCTACGAGCAGTACTTC
TRBJ1-2 | NA | NA | TRBV7-9 | CASSLRESYTF | TGTGCCAGCAGCTTAAGGGAGAGCTACACCTTC
TRBJ2-1 | NA | few | TRBV29-1 | CSGGMDIYNEQFF | TGCAGCGGCGGTATGGACATCTACAATGAGCAGTTCTTC
TRBJ1-2 | NA | NA | TRBV27 | CASSRQGPYGYTF | TGTGCCAGCAGCCGTCAGGGGCCGTATGGCTACACCTTC
TRBJ2-7 | NA | NA | TRBV9 | CASAAGYEQYF | TGTGCCAGCGCGGCAGGATACGAGCAGTACTTC
TRBJ1-3 | TRBD1 | NA | TRBV30 | CAWSVNLDRGRLKSTIYF | TGTGCCTGGAGTGTAAACCTGGACAGGGGGAGGCTGAAAAGCACCATATATTTT
TRBJ2-7 | NA | NA | TRBV7-9 | CASSVTYEQYF | TGTGCCAGCAGCGTTACCTACGAGCAGTACTTC
TRBJ1-5 | NA | NA | TRBV6-5 | CASSYSRTQPQHF | TGTGCCAGCAGTTACTCGAGGACTCAGCCCCAGCATTTT
TRBJ2-2 | NA | few | TRBV5-4 | CASSQEIHLSDIGELFF | TGCGCCAGCAGCCAAGAGATCCACCTTAGTGATATCGGGGAGCTGTTTTTT
TRBJ1-4 | NA | few | TRBV4-3 | CASSQASFASEKLFF | TGCGCCAGCAGCCAAGCGAGCTTCGCAAGCGAAAAACTGTTTTTT
TRBJ1-6 | TRBD1 | few | TRBV4-2 | CASSRDRSISPLHF | TGTGCCAGCAGCCGGGACAGGAGTATAAGTCCCCTCCACTTT
TRBJ2-6 | NA | NA | TRBV6-5 | CASSVGSGANVLTF | TGTGCCAGCAGTGTAGGGTCTGGGGCCAACGTCCTGACTTTC